This entry features one TCR beta chain sequence. Here immunoSEQ multiplex PCR was the method, and the copy in TCRdb shows in-frame clones only, minus some. This sample has roughly 310,000 clones, with approximately 86% found just once. The record originates from a study of cytomegalovirus exposure and HLA in healthy donors. Looked up from germline, CDR1 is MNHEY and CDR2 is SVGAGI. V was cut by 4 bases and J by 1 base, with 10 bases left in between. The CDR3 runs 14 residues. The sequenced sample was PBMCs. V usage is TRBV6-5 and J usage is TRBJ1-1; unclear D gene. This clonotype was sampled from a man aged 25-45 years in good health and CMV-seronegative. In DNA, the CDR3 is TGTGCCAGCAGTTCGAACGTCAGGAACACTGAAGCTTTCTTT. Protein: CASSSNVRNTEAFF.